This T cell receptor (beta chain) was identified in a study of blood T cell repertoires in COVID-19. Overall study: Nucleic acid was either cDNA or gDNA, and it came from T cells, B-cell-depleted T cells, or PBMCs.

Clones were sequenced by immunoSEQ multiplex PCR, and TCRdb holds only the in-frame ones, with some missing. The top ten hold about 4.6% of the sample, which has about 300,000 clones, 85% to 90% seen once. Ages ranged from about 18 to 89 years, with residence in about two dozen US areas. Cohort allocation depended upon clinical history that participants reported. Before being deemed recovered, Cohort 3 donors had two negative PCRs, clearance, or symptom resolution. Germline CDR1 is SGHNT and CDR2 is YYREEE (reference sequence). This CDR3 contains 14 residues. Unmatched junction bases numbered 7, after V lost 3 bases and J lost 5 bases.

V is TRBV5-4 and J is TRBJ2-7; 8 nucleotides agree with TRBD1. The clonotype originates from a man aged 30 to 45 who had recovered from COVID-19. The specimen sequenced was PBMCs or T cells enriched from blood (not recorded which). CDR3 coding DNA: TGTGCCAGCAGCTCTCAGGGGGCGAGCGACGAGCAGTACTTC. Protein product: CASSSQGASDEQYF.